The rows below give T cell receptor beta chains drawn from one sample of a study of vaccination effects on CD4 cells after COVID-19. The assay was immunoSEQ multiplex PCR, and TCRdb's table has in-frame clones only and misses some. Of about 63,000 clones in the sample, over 70% were seen once. Antigens of these TCRs are unknown. The sample consisted of CD4+ T cells from PBMCs cultured with HCoV-OC43 spike peptides, taken before COVID-19 vaccination. The receptor source for this set is a human donor who received a COVID-19 vaccine. CDR3s include the opening cysteine and the closing phenylalanine or tryptophan. The D gene is left open where the match is weak. Only part of the rows carry a size: once, few, many, or a class if the clone is expanded.

TRBV2	14	NA	NA	TRBJ1-4	TGTGCCAGCAGTCCACGGGACACCAATGAAAAACTGTTTTTT	CASSPRDTNEKLFF
TRBV10-3	16	NA	NA	TRBJ1-4	TGTGCCATCAGTGGGGGTGCGGGACACTCTAATGAAAAACTGTTTTTT	CAISGGAGHSNEKLFF
TRBV2	11	NA	NA	TRBJ1-1	TGTGCCAGCATCGAAAACGCTGAAGCTTTCTTT	CASIENAEAFF
TRBV18	14	NA	NA	TRBJ1-2	TGTGCCAGCTCACCGGGGGTAAGCGGCTATGGCTACACCTTC	CASSPGVSGYGYTF
TRBV29-1	14	TRBD2	NA	TRBJ2-2	TGCAGCGTTGACGGGGGGTATAACACCGGGGAGCTGTTTTTT	CSVDGGYNTGELFF
TRBV12-5	15	TRBD1	NA	TRBJ2-5	TGTGCTAGTGGTCGAGGGGGCGCGGACCAAGAGACCCAGTACTTC	CASGRGGADQETQYF
TRBV5-4	13	TRBD2	NA	TRBJ2-1	TGTGCCAGCAGCCCGACTAGCGACAATGAGCAGTTCTTC	CASSPTSDNEQFF
TRBV3-1/TRBV3-2	16	TRBD1	NA	TRBJ2-3	TGTGCCAGCAGCCCCCAGGGACAGGGGCCTGCAGATACGCAGTATTTT	CASSPQGQGPADTQYF
TRBV6-5	15	NA	NA	TRBJ1-1	TGTGCCAGCAGTTACTCTTGGGGGGCCGGCACTGAAGCTTTCTTT	CASSYSWGAGTEAFF
TRBV6-2/TRBV6-3	14	TRBD2	NA	TRBJ2-5	TGTGCCAGCAGTGGACTAGCGGGGCCAGAGACCCAGTACTTC	CASSGLAGPETQYF
TRBV10-2	15	NA	NA	TRBJ1-6	TGCGCCAGCAGTGAGTCCCGGACGGGGTATTCACCCCTCCACTTT	CASSESRTGYSPLHF
TRBV18	14	NA	NA	TRBJ2-3	TGTGCCAGCTCTCCCGGGTCCCCCATCGATACGCAGTATTTT	CASSPGSPIDTQYF
TRBV4-1	14	NA	NA	TRBJ1-1	TGCGCCAGCAGCCAGGCAGAGTTGGGGACTGAAGCTTTCTTT	CASSQAELGTEAFF
TRBV5-5	16	NA	few	TRBJ2-6	TGTGCCAGCAGCCTCGACAGTACCATCGGGGCCAACGTCCTGACTTTC	CASSLDSTIGANVLTF
TRBV10-3	13	NA	few	TRBJ2-2	TGTGCCATGTCCAGGGCGAACACCGGGGAGCTGTTTTTT	CAMSRANTGELFF
TRBV7-2	16	TRBD1	NA	TRBJ2-5	TGTGCCAGCAGCTCGCTACCGGGACAGGGAGAAGAGACCCAGTACTTC	CASSSLPGQGEETQYF
TRBV19	15	NA	once	TRBJ2-6	TGTGCCAGTAGTATCTTGGGACCTGGGGCCAACGTCCTGACTTTC	CASSILGPGANVLTF
TRBV18	15	NA	NA	TRBJ2-5	TGTGCCAGCTCACCCCAAGGCGAGGTCGGGGAGACCCAGTACTTC	CASSPQGEVGETQYF
TRBV7-3	16	TRBD1	few	TRBJ1-2	TGTGCCAGCAGCTTTGGGAGCGGGACAGGGGAGGGTGGCTACACCTTC	CASSFGSGTGEGGYTF
TRBV5-6	12	NA	NA	TRBJ2-5	TGTGCCAGCAGGGTGGTAGGAGAGACCCAGTACTTC	CASRVVGETQYF
TRBV5-8	19	NA	few	TRBJ2-5	TGTGCCAGCCCCGAGATGTTCAGGGCCTGGAGGGGGGCCAAAGAGACCCAGTACTTC	CASPEMFRAWRGAKETQYF
TRBV4-1	16	NA	NA	TRBJ2-6	TGCGCCAGCAGCCAAGTAGCGGTCTTGGGGGCCAACGTCCTGACTTTC	CASSQVAVLGANVLTF
TRBV4-2	14	NA	NA	TRBJ2-3	TGTGCCAGCACAGTCCGGGGGGCCACAGATACGCAGTATTTT	CASTVRGATDTQYF
TRBV7-9	13	NA	NA	TRBJ1-4	TGTGCCAGCAGCCGGGCCGGGGCTGAAAAACTGTTTTTT	CASSRAGAEKLFF
TRBV7-9	16	TRBD2	few	TRBJ2-2	TGTGCCAGCAGCTCAATCCCGGGGGGGCGAACCGGGGAGCTGTTTTTT	CASSSIPGGRTGELFF
TRBV15	14	TRBD1	NA	TRBJ1-4	TGTGCCACCAGCAGAGACAGGGGGCGGGAAAAACTGTTTTTT	CATSRDRGREKLFF
TRBV15	14	NA	NA	TRBJ1-4	TGTGCCACCAGCAGAGGGGGTTCGAGGGAAAAACTGTTTTTT	CATSRGGSREKLFF
TRBV4-1	16	NA	NA	TRBJ1-2	TGCGCCAGCAGCCAAGCTCAGACAGTCGGTAACTATGGCTACACCTTC	CASSQAQTVGNYGYTF
TRBV28	15	NA	NA	TRBJ1-4	TGTGCCAGCAGTTTCCAGGGGAGGGCTAATGAAAAACTGTTTTTT	CASSFQGRANEKLFF
TRBV5-4	12	NA	NA	TRBJ1-3	TGTGCCAGCAGCCCCGGCGGCGGCACCATATATTTT	CASSPGGGTIYF
TRBV7-2	14	NA	NA	TRBJ2-1	TGTGCCAGCAGTAGGCGGGGCGGATACAATGAGCAGTTCTTC	CASSRRGGYNEQFF
TRBV18	16	NA	NA	TRBJ1-3	TGTGCCAGCTCACCACCTAGAGGGGACTCCGGAAACACCATATATTTT	CASSPPRGDSGNTIYF
TRBV11-1	12	NA	NA	TRBJ2-1	TGTGCCAGCAGCCCTACGCAGGGCCCAAAGTTCTTC	CASSPTQGPKFF
TRBV5-5	15	NA	NA	TRBJ1-1	TGTGCCAGCAGCCTGCTTTCGACAGTGAACACTGAAGCTTTCTTT	CASSLLSTVNTEAFF
TRBV7-2	15	TRBD1	NA	TRBJ2-5	TGTGCCAGCAGCAAACAGGGGGCAGGTGGTGAGACCCAGTACTTC	CASSKQGAGGETQYF
TRBV6-2/TRBV6-3	10	NA	NA	TRBJ2-1	TGTGCCAGCAGTGACACGGAGCAGTTCTTC	CASSDTEQFF
TRBV9	15	NA	NA	TRBJ2-3	TGTGCCAGCAGCGTAAGGGGGACCCACACAGATACGCAGTATTTT	CASSVRGTHTDTQYF
TRBV18	15	NA	NA	TRBJ2-2	TGTGCCAGCTCACCCCAGGGAGGGAACACCGGGGAGCTGTTTTTT	CASSPQGGNTGELFF
TRBV4-1	16	TRBD1	NA	TRBJ2-1	TGCGCCAGCAGCCAAGAGGGACAGGGGATAGGGAATGAGCAGTTCTTC	CASSQEGQGIGNEQFF
TRBV30	12	NA	NA	TRBJ2-4	TGTGCCTGGAGTCCAGCCAAAAACATTCAGTACTTC	CAWSPAKNIQYF
TRBV7-2	14	NA	NA	TRBJ1-5	TGTGCCAGCAGCCCATCGGGTGGCAATCAGCCCCAGCATTTT	CASSPSGGNQPQHF
TRBV10-3	14	NA	NA	TRBJ1-2	TGTGCCATCAGTGAGGGTCTCCGGAACTATGGCTACACCTTC	CAISEGLRNYGYTF